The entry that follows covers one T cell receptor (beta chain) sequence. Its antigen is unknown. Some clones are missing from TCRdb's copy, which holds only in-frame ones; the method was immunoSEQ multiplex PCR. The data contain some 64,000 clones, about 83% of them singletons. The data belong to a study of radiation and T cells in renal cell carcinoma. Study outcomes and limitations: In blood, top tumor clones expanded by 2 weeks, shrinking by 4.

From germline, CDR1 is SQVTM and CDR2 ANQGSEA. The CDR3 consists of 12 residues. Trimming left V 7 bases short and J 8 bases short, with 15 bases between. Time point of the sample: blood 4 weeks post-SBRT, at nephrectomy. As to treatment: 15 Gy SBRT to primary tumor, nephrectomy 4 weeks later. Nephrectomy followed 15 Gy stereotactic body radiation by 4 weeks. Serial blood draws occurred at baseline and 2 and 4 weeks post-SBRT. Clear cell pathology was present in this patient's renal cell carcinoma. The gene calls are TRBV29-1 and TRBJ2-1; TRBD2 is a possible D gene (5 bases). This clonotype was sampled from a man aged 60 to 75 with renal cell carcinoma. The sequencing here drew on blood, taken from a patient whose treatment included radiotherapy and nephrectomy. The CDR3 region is CSAHTRPDEQFF. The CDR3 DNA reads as TGCAGCGCTCACACTAGGCCAGATGAGCAGTTCTTC.